This T cell receptor beta chain was sequenced during a study of neurological immune-mediated disorders. TCRdb re-analysed the 5' RACE reads in MiXCR, keeping a single row per CDR3 protein. The sample includes about 18,000 distinct CDR3 sequences, 14% of them seen just once. There are 17 residues in the CDR3. The V segment lost 2 bases and the J segment 2 bases; nucleotides outside the gene matches: 13. The V gene's germline CDR1 is DFQATT and CDR2 SNEGSKA (reference sequence). The sequencing sample was made of CD4+ T cells from blood. The source of this sequence is a woman aged 55-75 years with HTLV-1-associated myelopathy (HAM/TSP). This chain links TRBV20-1 with TRBJ2-5; 8 bases are a match to TRBD2. The CDR3 region is CSARSQNSGTRQETQYF. CDR3 bases: TGCAGTGCTAGATCCCAGAATAGCGGGACGAGGCAAGAGACCCAGTACTTC.